This T cell receptor (beta chain) came from a study of cytomegalovirus exposure and HLA in healthy donors. Germline values: CDR1 SEHNR, CDR2 FQNEAQ (reference sequence). The CDR3 is 14 residues long. Trimming took off 1 base at V and 8 bases at J, with 12 bases between the two ends. Primers included in the PCR were 60 Vbeta and 13 Jbeta primers. The repertoire was sequenced with immunoSEQ multiplex PCR; TCRdb's copy has only in-frame clones and lacks some. The table lists about 80,000 clones, roughly 85% of them singletons. Study-wide points: Cytomegalovirus status was reportedly diagnosed by the classifier with high specificity and sensitivity.

In regard to this clone: As yet, its antigen is unknown.

The chain links TRBV7-9 to TRBJ2-1; weak D call: TRBD2 (5 bases). This sequence originates from a man younger than 45 in good health and CMV-seronegative. What was sequenced was PBMCs. This CDR3 reads CASSLVPGLDEQFF. The DNA of the CDR3 is TGTGCCAGCAGCTTAGTTCCAGGACTCGATGAGCAGTTCTTC.